The table lists the clone carrying this TCR beta chain with many counts. CDR1 WSHSY and CDR2 SAAADI come from the germline V gene. The J segment lost 3 bases and the V segment lost 8 bases, leaving 6 bases of the junction unmatched. The CDR3 runs 14 residues. The data were obtained in a study of T cells after yellow fever vaccination. Via MiXCR, TCRdb re-called the 5' RACE reads, giving one row per CDR3 protein. The data contain about 210,000 distinct CDR3 sequences, approximately 3.3% of them seen just once; the ten biggest clones take up around 3.2%. The chain has TRBV10-2 and TRBJ2-2; 7 nucleotides match TRBD2. Sequenced material: CD4+ T cells sorted from PBMCs, taken 10 days after the yellow fever booster vaccination. The receptor comes from a man younger than 35 who received the YFV17D yellow fever vaccine. CDR3 DNA sequence: TGCGCCAGCTTTCTGGCGGGGGACACCGGGGAGCTGTTTTTT. Protein: CASFLAGDTGELFF.